This T cell receptor beta chain was recorded in a study of cytomegalovirus exposure and HLA in healthy donors. Concerning this clone itself: Its antigen is not known.

The CDR3 is 15 amino acids. V was pared by 3 bases and J by 4 bases, with 8 bases of the junction left unmatched. Germline-derived CDR1 and CDR2 are LNHDA and SQIVND (reference sequence). Primers included in the PCR were 60 Vbeta and 13 Jbeta primers. The protocol was immunoSEQ multiplex PCR, while the TCRdb copy is restricted to in-frame clones and leaves out a portion. The sample lists some 160,000 clones, 84% occurring once. Whole-study results and caveats: Productive rates of about 90% or about 30% were seen for most TCR beta V segments in an earlier analysis. Later on, an analysis tied 15,000 or so TCR beta sequences to HLA alleles at 0.05 false discovery rate.

This receptor was identified in a man aged 18 to 29 in good health and CMV-seronegative. Sequences were obtained from PBMCs. The rearrangement links TRBV19 to TRBJ2-7; 8 bases line up with TRBD2. CDR3 sequence reads: CASSISIAGPYEQYF. CDR3 in DNA: TGTGCCAGTAGTATCTCGATAGCGGGACCGTACGAGCAGTACTTC.